These 32 T cell receptor beta chains were all obtained from the same sample, sequenced in a study of blood T cell repertoires in COVID-19. Some clones are missing from TCRdb's copy, which holds only in-frame ones; the method was immunoSEQ multiplex PCR. Of approximately 230,000 clones listed, about nine tenths are singletons. Input material: PBMCs or T cells enriched from blood (not recorded which). Receptor source: a man aged 35 to 55 who had recovered from COVID-19.

This clone was counted only a few times. The CDR3 protein is CASSRPPGTGGEQYF. Written as DNA, the CDR3 is TGTGCCAGCAGCAGACCTCCTGGGACAGGAGGCGAGCAGTACTTC. J is TRBJ2-7 and V is TRBV6-5, with TRBD1 matching 8 bases. V lost 6 bases, J lost 6 bases, and 13 bases stayed unmatched. This CDR3 contains 15 residues. CDR1 is MNHEY and CDR2 is SVGAGI in the germline V gene.

The rearrangement joins TRBV7-9 to TRBJ1-5; 8 bases agree with TRBD1. The CDR3 is 18 residues long. Germline trimming cut 0 bases from V and 2 bases from J; bases unmatched to any gene: 9. Germline V gives CDR1 SEHNR, CDR2 FQNEAQ (reference sequence). CDR3 in DNA: TGTGCCAGCAGCTTAGCGCGGGGGCAGGGGGCAGGCAATCAGCCCCAGCATTTT. Its translation is CASSLARGQGAGNQPQHF.

This clone came up a few times. The genes are TRBV4-1 and TRBJ1-1, with a tentative D call TRBD1 (6 bases). V lost 6 bases to trimming and J lost 1 base, with 15 bases between them. The CDR3 consists of 15 residues. The germline gives CDR1 MGHRA, CDR2 YSYEKL. CDR3 amino acids: CASSRIDRSNTEAFF. CDR3 DNA sequence: TGCGCCAGCAGTCGGATCGACAGGTCGAACACTGAAGCTTTCTTT.

In its sample, this clone was seen once. The chain has TRBV27 and TRBJ2-7; D possibly corresponds to TRBD1 (6 bases). Germline loops: CDR1 MNHEY, CDR2 SMNVEV (reference sequence). The V end lost 7 bases, the J end lost 3 bases, and 10 bases lay between the germline ends. The length of the CDR3 is 12 residues. The CDR3 here is CASTDRYYEQYF. The CDR3 DNA is TGTGCCAGCACGGACAGATACTACGAGCAGTACTTC.

This clone was observed a single time. The gene calls are TRBV4-3 and TRBJ2-2, with 8 positions matching TRBD1. The germline CDR1 and CDR2 sequences are LGHNA and YSLEER. After removal of 4 bases from V and 5 bases from J, the junction contained 3 bases not matched to a gene. The CDR3 contains 14 residues. The CDR3 region has the DNA TGCGCCAGCAGCCCCAGGACAGGGACCGGGGAGCTGTTTTTT. As protein: CASSPRTGTGELFF.

The chain joins TRBV15 to TRBJ2-3, with unresolved D. Trimming left V 5 bases short and J 2 bases short, with 14 bases between. The CDR3 contains 15 residues. The germline V gene encodes CDR1 LNHNV and CDR2 YYDKDF (reference sequence). CDR3 sequence reads: CATSGSVRNTDTQYF. CDR3 in DNA: TGTGCCACCAGCGGCAGTGTCCGCAACACAGATACGCAGTATTTT.

The J gene is TRBJ1-1, the V gene TRBV18, with no clear D. Trimming shortened V by 3 bases and J by 1 base, and 6 bases separated the two germline ends. CDR3 length equals 13 residues. Germline V lookup: CDR1 KGHSH, CDR2 LQKENI. CDR3 nucleotides: TGTGCCAGCTCACCTCCAGGGAACACTGAAGCTTTCTTT. This codes for CASSPPGNTEAFF.

The chain uses TRBV2 and TRBJ1-1; a possible D gene is TRBD1 (5 bases). The CDR3 loop spans 14 amino acids. V lost 10 bases and J 3 bases, leaving 18 bases between the germline ends. CDR1 is SNHLY and CDR2 is FYNNEI in the germline V gene. In nucleotides, the CDR3 is TGTGCCACCTGGACGGGACTCGGGGACACTGAAGCTTTCTTT. It yields the protein CATWTGLGDTEAFF. The complete variable domain, with remaining parts taken from reference TRBV2 and TRBJ1-1, reads EPEVTQTPSHQVTQMGQEVILRCVPISNHLYFYWYRQILGQKVEFLVSFYNNEISEKSEIFDDQFSVERPDGSNFTLKIRSTKLEDSAMYFCATWTGLGDTEAFFGQGTRLTVV.

The chain is built from TRBV4-3 and TRBJ1-4; D perhaps matches TRBD1 (6 bases). The CDR3 is 14 amino acids. The V gene lost 5 bases and the J gene lost 4 bases, with 11 bases spanning the gap. Germline lookup yields CDR1 LGHNA and CDR2 YSLEER. CDR3 region: CASSSDRSNEKLFF. CDR3 DNA sequence: TGCGCCAGCAGCTCGGACAGAAGTAATGAAAAACTGTTTTTT.

The chain carries TRBV28 and TRBJ1-4; tentatively, D is TRBD1 (5 bases). This CDR3 comprises 17 residues. Germline CDR1 MDHEN, CDR2 SYDVKM. V was trimmed by 5 bases and J by 1 base, leaving 17 bases between them. Here the CDR3 DNA reads TGTGCCAGCAGTCGCTCGCGGGGCTCCGGAACTAATGAAAAACTGTTTTTT. It translates to CASSRSRGSGTNEKLFF.

The CDR3 spells CAWSVRGALGNQPQHF. The CDR3 bases are TGTGCCTGGAGTGTACGGGGGGCGCTTGGCAATCAGCCCCAGCATTTT. The V gene is TRBV30, the J gene TRBJ1-5; D might be TRBD1 (6 bases). Germline lookup yields CDR1 GTSNPN and CDR2 SVGIG (reference sequence). Trimming left V 0 bases short and J 2 bases short, with 14 bases between. The CDR3 length is 16 residues.

The chain combines TRBV19 with TRBJ2-5; 8 nucleotides line up with TRBD2. V lost 5 bases to trimming and J lost 5 bases; unmatched junction nucleotides: 16. CDR3 length: 17 residues. Germline CDR1 and CDR2: LNHDA and SQIVND (reference sequence). The CDR3 sequence is CASSPARAGGQGETQYF. The CDR3 bases are TGTGCCAGTAGTCCAGCACGGGCGGGAGGCCAGGGGGAGACCCAGTACTTC.

This clone appeared once. The CDR3 sequence: CASSQVGQGNEQFF. DNA for the CDR3: TGCGCCAGCAGCCAAGTTGGACAGGGTAATGAGCAGTTCTTC. The V call is TRBV4-1, the J call TRBJ2-1; 8 bases are shared with TRBD1. This CDR3 is 14 amino acids long. J lost 7 bases, V lost 1 base, and 3 bases had no gene match. The V gene's germline CDR1 is MGHRA and CDR2 YSYEKL.

The genes are TRBV6-1 and TRBJ2-2; maybe TRBD2 (7 bases). V was trimmed by 2 bases and J by 3 bases, leaving 10 bases between them. The CDR3 length is 15 residues. Germline V gene data show CDR1 as MNHNS and CDR2 as SASEGT. CDR3 DNA sequence: TGTGCCAGCAGTGAAAAGGGGGGGCACACCGGGGAGCTGTTTTTT. It translates to CASSEKGGHTGELFF.

The chain links TRBV6-5 to TRBJ1-6, with 7 nucleotides matching TRBD1. The V gene end was trimmed by 2 bases and the J gene end by 10 bases; junction bases not matched to a gene: 8. The CDR3 has 15 residues. Germline V gene data show CDR1 as MNHEY and CDR2 as SVGAGI. This CDR3 reads CASSYRQGVSSPLHF. CDR3 coding DNA: TGTGCCAGCAGTTACAGACAGGGAGTCAGCTCACCCCTCCACTTT.

On this clone: It is likely a read error, because the conserved phenylalanine at the end of the CDR3 is missing. No DNA is shown, since the ends of the CDR3 on it are uncertain; the CDR3 is the one TCRdb lists. The rearrangement joins TRBV27 to TRBJ1-1; the table gives TRBD1 as D, unverified against the DNA. Germline values: CDR1 MNHEY, CDR2 SMNVEV (reference sequence). The CDR3 length is 10 residues, termini included. The CDR3 is CASTYTRGVG.

In this sample, this clone turned up once. The V and J genes are TRBV6-5 and TRBJ2-5; the match to TRBD1 covers 8 bases. The trim removed 6 bases at V and 2 bases at J, leaving 2 bases unmatched. The CDR3 runs 13 residues. The germline CDR1 and CDR2 sequences are MNHEY and SVGAGI. This CDR3 is CASRGQVQETQYF. The DNA for the CDR3 is TGTGCCAGCAGGGGACAGGTTCAAGAGACCCAGTACTTC.

The CDR3 sequence: CASSLGTGIAQETQYF. As DNA, the CDR3 is TGTGCCAGCAGCTTAGGGACAGGGATTGCCCAAGAGACCCAGTACTTC. J is TRBJ2-5 and V is TRBV7-2, with 8 nucleotides matching TRBD1. Unmatched junction bases numbered 5, after V lost 1 base and J lost 1 base. Germline V CDR1 and CDR2: SGHTA, FQGNSA. CDR3 size: 16 residues.

This chain connects TRBV19 to TRBJ1-4, with 8 bases lining up with TRBD1. J lost 7 bases, V lost 6 bases, and 13 bases had no gene match. This CDR3 has 16 residues. From germline, CDR1 is LNHDA and CDR2 SQIVND (reference sequence). The CDR3 protein is CASRTPGGGDGEKLFF. CDR3 in DNA: TGTGCCAGTAGAACCCCAGGGGGCGGGGATGGTGAAAAACTGTTTTTT.

As regards this clone: Other DNA variants within this sample encode the same CDR3. The J gene is TRBJ2-1, the V gene TRBV7-2, with 9 bases identical to TRBD2. J was trimmed by 4 bases and V by 1 base; bases with no gene match: 2. Looked up from germline, CDR1 is SGHTA and CDR2 is FQGNSA. This CDR3 region has 15 residues. CDR3 nucleotides: TGTGCCAGCAGCTTAGGCGGGGGGGCTTACAATGAGCAGTTCTTC. Its translation is CASSLGGGAYNEQFF. The variable domain in full, with the rest retrieved from reference TRBV7-2 and TRBJ2-1, is GAGVSQSPSNKVTEKGKDVELRCDPISGHTALYWYRQSLGQGLEFLIYFQGNSAPDKSGLPSDRFSAERTGGSVSTLTIQRTQQEDSAVYLCASSLGGGAYNEQFFGPGTRLTVL.

This chain joins TRBV7-2 and TRBJ1-4; 12 positions match TRBD1. Germline CDR1 reads SGHTA; CDR2 reads FQGNSA. V lost 5 bases and J lost 8; bases outside the gene matches: 6. The CDR3 sequence is 15 residues long. For the CDR3, the DNA is TGTGCCAGCAGCGAAGAGGGACAGGGGGCCGAAAAACTGTTTTTT. Residues: CASSEEGQGAEKLFF.

This chain connects TRBV3-1 (or the pseudogene TRBV3-2) to TRBJ1-6; possibly TRBD1 for D (6 bases). V gave up 6 bases and J gave up 0 bases, with 12 bases separating them. Germline CDR1 LGHDT, CDR2 YNNKEL (reference sequence). This CDR3 has 16 amino acids. CDR3 DNA sequence: TGTGCCAGCAGTGTACAGGGTAGCTCCTATAATTCACCCCTCCACTTT. Translation gives CASSVQGSSYNSPLHF.

The chain carries TRBV27 and TRBJ1-2; TRBD1 matches 9 bases. The CDR3 covers 17 residues. The germline V gene encodes CDR1 MNHEY and CDR2 SMNVEV (reference sequence). The V gene end was trimmed by 2 bases and the J gene end by 0 bases; junction bases not matched to a gene: 7. CDR3 nucleotides: TGTGCCAGCAGTTTAACCGGACAGGGGTATACTAACTATGGCTACACCTTC. Amino acids: CASSLTGQGYTNYGYTF.

The chain has TRBV2 and TRBJ1-3, with 7 nucleotides matching TRBD1. In germline, CDR1 is SNHLY, CDR2 FYNNEI. There are 14 residues in the CDR3. V gave up 6 bases and J gave up 3 bases; unmatched junction bases: 5. CDR3 residues: CASSPDRDGNTIYF. The CDR3 DNA is TGTGCCAGCAGCCCTGACAGGGATGGAAACACCATATATTTT.

V gene TRBV19 combines with J gene TRBJ1-2; 7 bases are a match to TRBD1. Germline V gives CDR1 LNHDA, CDR2 SQIVND (reference sequence). Trimming at V came to 5 bases and at J to 7 bases, leaving 10 bases not matched to a gene. The CDR3 consists of 14 residues. The CDR3 sequence: CASSEVQGFGGYTF. The CDR3 DNA is TGTGCCAGTAGTGAGGTACAGGGGTTTGGTGGCTACACCTTC. Looking up the rest from reference TRBV19 and TRBJ1-2 gives the full variable domain: DGGITQSPKYLFRKEGQNVTLSCEQNLNHDAMYWYRQDPGQGLRLIYYSQIVNDFQKGDIAEGYSVSREKKESFPLTVTSAQKNPTAFYLCASSEVQGFGGYTFGSGTRLTVV.

This clone has only a few counts. J is TRBJ2-1 and V is TRBV6-2 or TRBV6-3; 12 nucleotides align to TRBD2. Germline V gene sequence: CDR1 MNHEY, CDR2 SVGEGT. The V gene end was trimmed by 7 bases and the J gene end by 8 bases; junction bases not matched to a gene: 9. This CDR3 has 15 residues. The CDR3, as DNA: TGTGCCAGCAACCCCCTAGCGGGGGGGCCATATGAGCAGTTCTTC. This gives the protein CASNPLAGGPYEQFF.

The CDR3 nucleotides read TGTGCCAGCAGTGCCGGGACAGCCCCTAACACTGAAGCTTTCTTT. It translates to CASSAGTAPNTEAFF. This sequence joins TRBV27 and TRBJ1-1; the match to TRBD1 covers 7 bases. CDR3 length: 15 residues. Germline-derived CDR1 and CDR2 are MNHEY and SMNVEV (reference sequence). Trimming took 5 bases from V and 2 from J; bases not matched to a gene: 8.

The gene calls are TRBV27 and TRBJ2-1; 8 nucleotides match TRBD2. The length of the CDR3 is 14 residues. The J segment lost 6 bases and the V segment lost 6 bases, leaving 7 bases of the junction unmatched. Germline assignment: CDR1 MNHEY and CDR2 SMNVEV (reference sequence). The CDR3 DNA is TGTGCCAGCAGAGCCCCCGGGAGGGGCAATGAGCAGTTCTTC. This translates into CASRAPGRGNEQFF.

V is TRBV5-1 and J is TRBJ2-7; D ambiguous. The CDR3 extends over 11 amino acids. The V gene's germline CDR1 is SGHRS and CDR2 YFSETQ. The ends were cut back, 5 bases at V and 3 bases at J, with 6 bases in the middle. The DNA for the CDR3 is TGCGCCAGCAGTAATAACTACGAGCAGTACTTC. Its protein product is CASSNNYEQYF.

This CDR3 reads CASSAAQAGSDTQYF. Written as DNA, the CDR3 is TGTGCCAGCAGTGCCGCCCAAGCGGGGTCAGATACGCAGTATTTT. The V gene is TRBV25-1, the J gene TRBJ2-3; 7 bases match TRBD2. With 4 bases clipped from V and 4 bases from J, the junction kept 8 bases outside the gene matches. Per germline, CDR1 MGHDK and CDR2 SYGVNS. The CDR3 runs to 15 residues.

The chain links TRBV5-4 to TRBJ2-1; TRBD2 matches at 8 bases. With 0 bases clipped from V and 5 bases from J, the junction kept 10 bases outside the gene matches. CDR3 length: 17 amino acids. In germline, CDR1 is SGHNT, CDR2 YYREEE (reference sequence). The CDR3 loop reads CASSLGRSGGPHNEQFF. CDR3 nucleotides: TGTGCCAGCAGCTTGGGTAGGTCGGGAGGGCCCCACAATGAGCAGTTCTTC.

The chain couples TRBV20-1 to TRBJ2-1; 11 bases map to TRBD2. The CDR3 is made up of 17 amino acids. The trim removed 3 bases at V and 6 bases at J, leaving 13 bases unmatched. Germline CDR1 and CDR2: DFQATT and SNEGSKA (reference sequence). The CDR3 bases are TGCAGTGCTAGTGTGGTAGCGGGAGGGAGGGAGGCCAATGAGCAGTTCTTC. As protein: CSASVVAGGREANEQFF.